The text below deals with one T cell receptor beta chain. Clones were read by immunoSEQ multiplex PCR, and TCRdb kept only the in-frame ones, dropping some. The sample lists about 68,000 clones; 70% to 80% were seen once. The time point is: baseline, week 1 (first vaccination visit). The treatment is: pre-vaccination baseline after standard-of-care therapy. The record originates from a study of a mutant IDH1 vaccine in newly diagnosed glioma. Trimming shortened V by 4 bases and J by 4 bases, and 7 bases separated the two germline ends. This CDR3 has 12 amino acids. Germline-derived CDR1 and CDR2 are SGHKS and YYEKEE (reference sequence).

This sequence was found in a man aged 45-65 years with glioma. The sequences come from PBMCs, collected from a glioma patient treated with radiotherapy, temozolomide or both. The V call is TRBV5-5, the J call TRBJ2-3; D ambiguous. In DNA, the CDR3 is TGTGCCAGCAGCGTAAACGCAGATACGCAGTATTTT. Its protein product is CASSVNADTQYF.